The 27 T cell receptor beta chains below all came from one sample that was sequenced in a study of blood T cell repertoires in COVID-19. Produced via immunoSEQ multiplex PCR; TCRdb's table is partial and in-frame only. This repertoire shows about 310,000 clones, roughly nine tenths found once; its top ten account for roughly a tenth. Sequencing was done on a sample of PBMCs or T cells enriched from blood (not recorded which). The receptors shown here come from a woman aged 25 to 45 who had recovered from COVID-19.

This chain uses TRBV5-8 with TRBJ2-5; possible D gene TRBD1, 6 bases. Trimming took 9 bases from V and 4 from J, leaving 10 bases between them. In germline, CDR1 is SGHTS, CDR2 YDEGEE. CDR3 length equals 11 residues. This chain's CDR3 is CATRGGETQYF. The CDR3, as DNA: TGTGCCACCCGAGGGGGAGAGACCCAGTACTTC.

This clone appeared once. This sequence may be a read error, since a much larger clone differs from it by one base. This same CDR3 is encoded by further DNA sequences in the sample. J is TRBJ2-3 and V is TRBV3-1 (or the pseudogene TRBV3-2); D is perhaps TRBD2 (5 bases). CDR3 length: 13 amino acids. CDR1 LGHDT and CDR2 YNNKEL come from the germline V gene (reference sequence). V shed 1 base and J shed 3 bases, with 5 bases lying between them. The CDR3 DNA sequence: TGTGCCAGCAGCCAAGGAGGGACAGATACGCAGTATTTT. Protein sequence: CASSQGGTDTQYF.

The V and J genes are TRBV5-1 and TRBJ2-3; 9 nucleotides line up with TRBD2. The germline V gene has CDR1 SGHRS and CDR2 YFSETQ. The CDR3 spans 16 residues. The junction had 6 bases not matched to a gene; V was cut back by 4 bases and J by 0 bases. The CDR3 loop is CASSVSGSGSTDTQYF. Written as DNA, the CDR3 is TGCGCCAGCAGCGTTAGCGGGAGCGGTAGCACAGATACGCAGTATTTT.

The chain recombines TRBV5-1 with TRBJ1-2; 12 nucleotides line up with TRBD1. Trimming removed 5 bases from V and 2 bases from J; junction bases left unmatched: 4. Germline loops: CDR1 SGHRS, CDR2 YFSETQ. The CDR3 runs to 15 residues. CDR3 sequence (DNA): TGCGCCAGCAGGTCGGGGACAGGGGGCAACTATGGCTACACCTTC. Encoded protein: CASRSGTGGNYGYTF.

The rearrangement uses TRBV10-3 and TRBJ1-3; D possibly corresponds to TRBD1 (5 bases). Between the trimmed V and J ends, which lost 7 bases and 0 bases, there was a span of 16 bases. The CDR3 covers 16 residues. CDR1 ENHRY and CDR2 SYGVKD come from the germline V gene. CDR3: CAITEGATVSGNTIYF. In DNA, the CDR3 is TGTGCCATCACCGAAGGGGCAACAGTCTCTGGAAACACCATATATTTT.

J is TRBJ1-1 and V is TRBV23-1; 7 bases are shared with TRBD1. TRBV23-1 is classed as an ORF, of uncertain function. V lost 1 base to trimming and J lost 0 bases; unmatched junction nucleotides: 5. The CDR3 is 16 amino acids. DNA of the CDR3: TGCGCCAGCAGTCAATGGGACAGAGACATGAACACTGAAGCTTTCTTT. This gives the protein CASSQWDRDMNTEAFF.

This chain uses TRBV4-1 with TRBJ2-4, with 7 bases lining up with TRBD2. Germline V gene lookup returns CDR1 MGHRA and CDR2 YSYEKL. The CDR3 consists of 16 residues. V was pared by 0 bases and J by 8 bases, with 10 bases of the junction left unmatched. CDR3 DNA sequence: TGCGCCAGCAGCCAAGAGCCTGGCGGGAGTGGGCACATTCAGTACTTC. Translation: CASSQEPGGSGHIQYF.

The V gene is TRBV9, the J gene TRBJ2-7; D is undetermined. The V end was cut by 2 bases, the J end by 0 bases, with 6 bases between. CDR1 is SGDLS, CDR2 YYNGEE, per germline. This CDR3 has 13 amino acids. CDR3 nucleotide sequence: TGTGCCAGCAGCGTGCAGGACTCCTACGAGCAGTACTTC. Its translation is CASSVQDSYEQYF.

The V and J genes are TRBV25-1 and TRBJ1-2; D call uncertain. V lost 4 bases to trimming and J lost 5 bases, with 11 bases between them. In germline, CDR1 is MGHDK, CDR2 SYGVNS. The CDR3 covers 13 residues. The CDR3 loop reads CASSVQIFYGYTF. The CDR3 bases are TGTGCCAGCAGTGTACAGATATTTTATGGCTACACCTTC.

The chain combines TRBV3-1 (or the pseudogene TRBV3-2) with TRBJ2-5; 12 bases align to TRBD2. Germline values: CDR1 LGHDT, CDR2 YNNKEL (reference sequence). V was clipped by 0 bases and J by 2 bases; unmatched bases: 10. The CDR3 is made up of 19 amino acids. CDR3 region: CASSQEALAGGGSQETQYF. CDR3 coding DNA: TGTGCCAGCAGCCAAGAAGCCCTAGCGGGAGGGGGATCACAAGAGACCCAGTACTTC.

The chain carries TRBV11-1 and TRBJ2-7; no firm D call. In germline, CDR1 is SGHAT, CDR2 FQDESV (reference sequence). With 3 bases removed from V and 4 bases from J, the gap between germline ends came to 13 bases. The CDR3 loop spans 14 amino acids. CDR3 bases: TGTGCCAGCAGCTTCTTGGCGGAAGATTACGAGCAGTACTTC. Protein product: CASSFLAEDYEQYF.

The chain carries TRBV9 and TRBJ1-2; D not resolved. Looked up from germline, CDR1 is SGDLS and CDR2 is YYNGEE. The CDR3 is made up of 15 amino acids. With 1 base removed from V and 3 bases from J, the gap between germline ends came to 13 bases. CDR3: CASSVTPVMYYGYTF. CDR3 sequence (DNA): TGTGCCAGCAGCGTAACACCAGTAATGTACTATGGCTACACCTTC.

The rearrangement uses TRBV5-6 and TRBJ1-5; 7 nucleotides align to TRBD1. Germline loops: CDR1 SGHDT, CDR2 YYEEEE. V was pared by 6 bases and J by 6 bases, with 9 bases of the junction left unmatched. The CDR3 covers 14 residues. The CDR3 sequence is CASNQQGKVQPQHF. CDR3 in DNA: TGTGCCAGCAATCAACAGGGGAAAGTTCAGCCCCAGCATTTT.

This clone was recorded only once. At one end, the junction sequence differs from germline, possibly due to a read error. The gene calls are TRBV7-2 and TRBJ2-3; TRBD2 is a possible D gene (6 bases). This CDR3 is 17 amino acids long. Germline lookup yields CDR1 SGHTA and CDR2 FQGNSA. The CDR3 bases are TGTGCCAGCAGCTTAGCGACGGTAGCGGACTTCACATATACGCAGTATTTT. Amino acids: CASSLATVADFTYTQYF.

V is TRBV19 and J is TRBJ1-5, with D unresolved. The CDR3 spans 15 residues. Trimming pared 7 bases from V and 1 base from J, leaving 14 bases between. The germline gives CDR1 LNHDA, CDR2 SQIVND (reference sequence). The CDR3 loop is CASNRGWESNQPQHF. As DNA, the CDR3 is TGTGCCAGTAATCGGGGATGGGAGAGCAATCAGCCCCAGCATTTT.

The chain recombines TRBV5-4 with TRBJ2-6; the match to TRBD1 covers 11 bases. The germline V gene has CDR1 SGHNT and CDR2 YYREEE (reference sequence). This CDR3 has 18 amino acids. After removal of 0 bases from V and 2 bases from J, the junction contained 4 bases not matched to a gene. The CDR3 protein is CASSLGGQGETGANVLTF. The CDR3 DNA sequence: TGTGCCAGCAGCTTGGGGGGACAGGGGGAAACTGGGGCCAACGTCCTGACTTTC. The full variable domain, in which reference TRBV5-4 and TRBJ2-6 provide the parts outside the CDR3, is ETGVTQSPTHLIKTRGQQVTLRCSSQSGHNTVSWYQQALGQGPQFIFQYYREEENGRGNFPPRFSGLQFPNYSSELNVNALELDDSALYLCASSLGGQGETGANVLTFGAGSRLTVL.

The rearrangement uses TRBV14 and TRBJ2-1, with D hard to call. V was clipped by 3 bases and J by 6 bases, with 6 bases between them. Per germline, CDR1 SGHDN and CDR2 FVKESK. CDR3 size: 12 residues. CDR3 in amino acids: CASSHPGNEQFF. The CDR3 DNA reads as TGTGCCAGCAGCCACCCAGGCAATGAGCAGTTCTTC. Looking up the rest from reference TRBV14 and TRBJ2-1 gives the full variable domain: EAGVTQFPSHSVIEKGQTVTLRCDPISGHDNLYWYRRVMGKEIKFLLHFVKESKQDESGMPNNRFLAERTGGTYSTLKVQPAELEDSGVYFCASSHPGNEQFFGPGTRLTVL.

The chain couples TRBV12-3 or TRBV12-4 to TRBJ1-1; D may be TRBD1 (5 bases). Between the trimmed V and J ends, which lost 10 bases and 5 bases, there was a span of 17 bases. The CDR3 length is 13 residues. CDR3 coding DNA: TGTGCCAACGGACCTTCGGGGGGAACTGAAGCTTTCTTT. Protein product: CANGPSGGTEAFF.

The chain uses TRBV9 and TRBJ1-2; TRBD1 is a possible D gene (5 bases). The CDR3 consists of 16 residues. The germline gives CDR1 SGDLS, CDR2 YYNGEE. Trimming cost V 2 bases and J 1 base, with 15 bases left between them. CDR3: CASSVSPWGGNYGYTF. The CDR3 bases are TGTGCCAGCAGCGTCTCCCCCTGGGGGGGTAACTATGGCTACACCTTC. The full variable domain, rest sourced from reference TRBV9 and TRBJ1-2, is DSGVTQTPKHLITATGQRVTLRCSPRSGDLSVYWYQQSLDQGLQFLIQYYNGEERAKGNILERFSAQQFPDLHSELNLSSLELGDSALYFCASSVSPWGGNYGYTFGSGTRLTVV.

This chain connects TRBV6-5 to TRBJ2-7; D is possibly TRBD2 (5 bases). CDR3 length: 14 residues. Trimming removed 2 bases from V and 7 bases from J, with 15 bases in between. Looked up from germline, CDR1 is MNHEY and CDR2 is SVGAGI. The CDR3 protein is CASSYRGLAIEQYF. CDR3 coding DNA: TGTGCCAGCAGTTACCGGGGTCTGGCGATAGAGCAGTACTTC.

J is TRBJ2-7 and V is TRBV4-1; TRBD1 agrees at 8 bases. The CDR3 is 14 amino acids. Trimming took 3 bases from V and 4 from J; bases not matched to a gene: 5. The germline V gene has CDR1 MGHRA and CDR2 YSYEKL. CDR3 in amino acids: CASSQTGEGYEQYF. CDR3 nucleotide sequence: TGCGCCAGCAGCCAGACAGGGGAAGGATACGAGCAGTACTTC.

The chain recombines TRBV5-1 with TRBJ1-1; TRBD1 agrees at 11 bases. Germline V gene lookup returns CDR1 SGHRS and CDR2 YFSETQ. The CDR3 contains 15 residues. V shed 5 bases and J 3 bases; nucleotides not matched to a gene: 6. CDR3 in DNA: TGCGCCAGCAGGGCGGGACAGGGGGAGGACACTGAAGCTTTCTTT. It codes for CASRAGQGEDTEAFF.

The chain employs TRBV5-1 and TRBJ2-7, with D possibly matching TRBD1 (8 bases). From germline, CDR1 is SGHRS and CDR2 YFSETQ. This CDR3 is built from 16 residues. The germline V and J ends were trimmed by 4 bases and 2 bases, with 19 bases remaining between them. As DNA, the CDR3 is TGCGCCAGCAGCGTGGACAGGGAGGGTGGTACCTACGAGCAGTACTTC. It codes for CASSVDREGGTYEQYF.

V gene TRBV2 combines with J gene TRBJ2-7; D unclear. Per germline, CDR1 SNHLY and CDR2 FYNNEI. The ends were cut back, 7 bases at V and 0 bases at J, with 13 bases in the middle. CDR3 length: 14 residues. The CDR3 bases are TGTGCCAGCAACCTACAGAAGAGCTCCTACGAGCAGTACTTC. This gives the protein CASNLQKSSYEQYF. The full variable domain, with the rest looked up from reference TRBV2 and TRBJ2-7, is EPEVTQTPSHQVTQMGQEVILRCVPISNHLYFYWYRQILGQKVEFLVSFYNNEISEKSEIFDDQFSVERPDGSNFTLKIRSTKLEDSAMYFCASNLQKSSYEQYFGPGTRLTVT.

The CDR3 DNA is TGTGCCAGCAGTACTATAAAACGGGGAGCCCTCTCTGGAAACACCATATATTTT. It is translated as CASSTIKRGALSGNTIYF. V and J are TRBV28 and TRBJ1-3, with unresolved D. CDR1 and CDR2 from the germline V gene are MDHEN and SYDVKM. Trimming shortened V by 5 bases and J by 0 bases, and 20 bases separated the two germline ends. The CDR3 is 18 residues long.

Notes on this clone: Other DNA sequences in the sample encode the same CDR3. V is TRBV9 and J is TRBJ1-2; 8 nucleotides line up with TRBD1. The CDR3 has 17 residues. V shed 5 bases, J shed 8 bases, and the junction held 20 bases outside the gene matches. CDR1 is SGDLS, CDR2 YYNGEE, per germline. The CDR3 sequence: CASRSIGVGTGFQGYTF. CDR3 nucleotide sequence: TGTGCCAGCAGGAGCATCGGGGTGGGGACAGGTTTTCAGGGCTACACCTTC.

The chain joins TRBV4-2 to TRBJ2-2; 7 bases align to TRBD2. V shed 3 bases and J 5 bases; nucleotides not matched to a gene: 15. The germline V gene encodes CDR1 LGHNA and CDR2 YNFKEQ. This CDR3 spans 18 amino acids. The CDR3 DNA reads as TGTGCCAGCAGCCACGCCGGGACTACCGACTGGCCGACCGGGGAGCTGTTTTTT. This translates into CASSHAGTTDWPTGELFF.